The 22 T cell receptor beta chains presented below share a single source sample, sequenced in a study of vaccination effects on CD4 cells after COVID-19. Expansion with viral peptide pools was applied to antigen-specific CD4+ T cells by the ViraFEST assay prior to sequencing. The culture ran for around nine days before CD4+ T cells were isolated. This person caught SARS-CoV-2 sometime from March to December 2020, and PCR testing confirmed the infection. No antigens are known for them. Sequenced by immunoSEQ multiplex PCR; TCRdb stores in-frame clones only, minus some. The sample holds about 70,000 clones; 73% are singletons and the top ten take over 4.5%. Sequenced here: CD4+ T cells from PBMCs cultured with HIV peptides, sampled before COVID-19 vaccination. Subset denoted: HIV-1 Nef peptide pool negative control/reference culture. Receptor source: a human donor who had a prior SARS-CoV-2 infection.

The DNA of the CDR3 is TGTGCCAGCAGCTCGCCGAACTCAGATACGCAGTATTTT. Protein sequence: CASSSPNSDTQYF. V and J are TRBV28 and TRBJ2-3; D is undetermined. The CDR3 spans 13 residues. Trimming stripped 6 bases from V and 4 bases from J, with 11 bases between. Germline CDR1 reads MDHEN; CDR2 reads SYDVKM.

The rearrangement links TRBV5-8 to TRBJ2-3, with D possibly being TRBD2 (5 bases). Trimming removed 3 bases from V and 2 bases from J, with 10 bases in between. Germline CDR1 SGHTS, CDR2 YDEGEE. The CDR3 covers 14 residues. CDR3 DNA: TGTGCCAGCAGCTCTGGTCGGGACACAGATACGCAGTATTTT. Encoded protein: CASSSGRDTDTQYF.

V is TRBV5-5 and J is TRBJ2-5, with TRBD2 matching over 7 bases. The CDR3 loop spans 15 amino acids. Germline assignment: CDR1 SGHKS and CDR2 YYEKEE (reference sequence). The junction had 10 bases not matched to a gene; V was cut back by 3 bases and J by 5 bases. The CDR3 DNA reads as TGTGCCAGCAGCTGGGTGAGGGGCGGGAGTGAGACCCAGTACTTC. Translation gives CASSWVRGGSETQYF.

This clone occurred a few times. The chain employs TRBV6-2 or TRBV6-3 and TRBJ2-3; 8 bases fit TRBD1. This CDR3 contains 17 residues. CDR1 is MNHEY, CDR2 SVGEGT, per germline. Unmatched junction bases numbered 9, after V lost 3 bases and J lost 1 base. The CDR3 region is CASSYKSGGDGTDTQYF. The DNA for the CDR3 is TGTGCCAGCAGTTATAAATCAGGGGGCGACGGCACAGATACGCAGTATTTT.

V gene TRBV7-2 combines with J gene TRBJ2-5; a possible D gene is TRBD1 (6 bases). V dropped 2 bases and J dropped 10 bases, with 8 bases sitting between them. The CDR3 has 11 amino acids. Germline CDR1 SGHTA, CDR2 FQGNSA. The CDR3 region is CASSLNRVQYF. The CDR3 DNA follows: TGTGCCAGCAGCTTAAACAGGGTCCAGTACTTC.

The CDR3 here is CASSLGGMTPATDTQYF. CDR3 in DNA: TGTGCCAGCAGCTTGGGGGGGATGACTCCCGCAACAGATACGCAGTATTTT. J is TRBJ2-3 and V is TRBV5-4; TRBD1 or TRBD2 may be the D gene (5 bases each). Trimming removed 0 bases from V and 3 bases from J, with 17 bases in between. The CDR3 is 17 residues long. Per germline, CDR1 SGHNT and CDR2 YYREEE (reference sequence). Full variable domain (remainder filled in from reference TRBV5-4 and TRBJ2-3): ETGVTQSPTHLIKTRGQQVTLRCSSQSGHNTVSWYQQALGQGPQFIFQYYREEENGRGNFPPRFSGLQFPNYSSELNVNALELDDSALYLCASSLGGMTPATDTQYFGPGTRLTVL.

Comment on this clone: The same CDR3 also results from other DNA sequences found in this sample. The rearrangement links TRBV6-5 to TRBJ1-5, with D possibly TRBD1 on 5 matching bases. This CDR3 contains 15 residues. CDR1 MNHEY and CDR2 SVGAGI come from the germline V gene. Trimming stripped 5 bases from V and 4 bases from J, with 15 bases between. The CDR3 is CASSRYKGSNQPQHF. The CDR3 DNA reads as TGTGCCAGCAGTAGATATAAGGGGTCAAATCAGCCCCAGCATTTT.

This clone appeared a few times. The V gene is TRBV2, the J gene TRBJ2-7; no definite D call. V was shortened by 6 bases and J by 0 bases, with 6 bases between the two germline ends. Germline-derived CDR1 and CDR2 are SNHLY and FYNNEI. The CDR3 is 12 amino acids. The chain's CDR3 is CASSPGSYEQYF. The CDR3 bases are TGTGCCAGCAGCCCTGGCTCCTACGAGCAGTACTTC.

This clone turned up a few times. The chain has TRBV5-4 and TRBJ2-5; 8 bases match TRBD1. The ends lost 0 bases at V and 2 bases at J; junction bases unmatched: 3. This CDR3 is built from 15 residues. CDR1 is SGHNT and CDR2 is YYREEE in the germline V gene (reference sequence). CDR3 nucleotide sequence: TGTGCCAGCAGCTTGGGGACAGGGCGACAAGAGACCCAGTACTTC. Encoded protein: CASSLGTGRQETQYF.

The rearrangement joins TRBV4-3 to TRBJ2-3, with 11 positions matching TRBD2. After removal of 0 bases from V and 1 base from J, the junction contained 3 bases not matched to a gene. CDR1 is LGHNA and CDR2 is YSLEER in the germline V gene. There are 17 residues in the CDR3. CDR3 sequence (DNA): TGCGCCAGCAGCCAAGATCTAGCGGGAGGAGGCACAGATACGCAGTATTTT. Amino acids: CASSQDLAGGGTDTQYF.

This clone was seen just once. The chain joins TRBV6-5 to TRBJ2-1; D may be TRBD1 (6 bases). The CDR3 extends over 14 amino acids. The V gene's germline CDR1 is MNHEY and CDR2 SVGAGI. Trimming pared 2 bases from V and 9 bases from J, leaving 14 bases between. The CDR3 protein is CASSYVRGAGEQFF. The CDR3 DNA is TGTGCCAGCAGTTACGTCAGGGGCGCGGGTGAGCAGTTCTTC.

The V call is TRBV5-1, the J call TRBJ1-1; D gene uncertain. The CDR3 sequence is 14 residues long. Germline V gives CDR1 SGHRS, CDR2 YFSETQ. Trimming removed 6 bases at V and 1 base at J, with 13 bases between. The DNA of the CDR3 is TGCGCCAGCAAGGTTGGAGGCTGGAACACTGAAGCTTTCTTT. Translated: CASKVGGWNTEAFF. Drawing the rest from reference TRBV5-1 and TRBJ1-1, the complete variable domain is KAGVTQTPRYLIKTRGQQVTLSCSPISGHRSVSWYQQTPGQGLQFLFEYFSETQRNKGNFPGRFSGRQFSNSRSEMNVSTLELGDSALYLCASKVGGWNTEAFFGQGTRLTVV.

The rearrangement joins TRBV30 to TRBJ1-5; D possibly corresponds to TRBD1 (5 bases). V lost 6 bases, J lost 4 bases, and 19 bases lay in between. The CDR3 loop spans 15 amino acids. Germline V gives CDR1 GTSNPN, CDR2 SVGIG (reference sequence). The DNA for the CDR3 is TGTGCCTGCCCTTGGGGGAGCAGACCGAATCAGCCCCAGCATTTT. It yields the protein CACPWGSRPNQPQHF.

This clone was seen a single time. The rearrangement uses TRBV27 and TRBJ1-6, with 7 bases fitting TRBD1. After removal of 5 bases from V and 9 bases from J, the junction contained 7 bases not matched to a gene. This CDR3 spans 14 amino acids. Germline V gives CDR1 MNHEY, CDR2 SMNVEV (reference sequence). The CDR3 sequence is CASSPRTGGSPLHF. DNA of the CDR3: TGTGCCAGCAGTCCACGGACAGGTGGTTCACCCCTCCACTTT.

This chain joins TRBV5-8 and TRBJ2-3; D gene ambiguous. The CDR3 is 14 residues long. The V gene's germline CDR1 is SGHTS and CDR2 YDEGEE. With 3 bases removed from V and 1 base from J, the gap between germline ends came to 9 bases. CDR3 nucleotide sequence: TGTGCCAGCAGCTCGCTTGGGGGCACAGATACGCAGTATTTT. Its translation is CASSSLGGTDTQYF.

This rearrangement joins TRBV10-2 to TRBJ2-1; 13 bases match TRBD2. Trimming took 3 bases from V and 7 from J; bases not matched to a gene: 3. CDR1 is WSHSY, CDR2 SAAADI, per germline. The length of the CDR3 is 15 residues. The CDR3 nucleotides are TGCGCCAGCAGTGAAGGGACTAGCGGGGAAAATGAGCAGTTCTTC. It translates to CASSEGTSGENEQFF.

This clone appeared a few times. The chain employs TRBV4-2 and TRBJ1-1; D not resolved. This CDR3 contains 13 residues. Trimming cost V 3 bases and J 6 bases, with 11 bases left between them. In germline, CDR1 is LGHNA, CDR2 YNFKEQ. The CDR3 DNA follows: TGTGCCAGCAGCCAGATGAATCCGGCTGAAGCTTTCTTT. Encoded protein: CASSQMNPAEAFF.

This chain connects TRBV6-5 to TRBJ1-6, with D uncertain. V lost 6 bases and J 6 bases, leaving 9 bases between the germline ends. This CDR3 contains 13 residues. The germline gives CDR1 MNHEY, CDR2 SVGAGI. CDR3 region: CASRDPLNSPLHF. The CDR3 coding sequence is TGTGCCAGCAGGGACCCACTTAATTCACCCCTCCACTTT.

The V call is TRBV5-8, the J call TRBJ1-5; TRBD1 might be the D (6 bases). CDR3 length: 15 amino acids. Germline loops: CDR1 SGHTS, CDR2 YDEGEE. V gave up 3 bases and J gave up 2 bases, with 12 bases separating them. CDR3 protein: CASSWGTRGNQPQHF. Here the CDR3 DNA reads TGTGCCAGCAGCTGGGGGACACGGGGCAATCAGCCCCAGCATTTT. Supplemented by reference TRBV5-8 and TRBJ1-5, the full variable domain reads EAGVTQSPTHLIKTRGQQATLRCSPISGHTSVYWYQQALGLGLQFLLWYDEGEERNRGNFPPRFSGRQFPNYSSELNVNALELEDSALYLCASSWGTRGNQPQHFGDGTRLSIL.

V and J are TRBV18 and TRBJ2-5, with no clear D. V lost 2 bases and J lost 2, with 3 bases in between. Per germline, CDR1 KGHSH and CDR2 LQKENI. The CDR3 has 12 amino acids. The CDR3 is CASSPVQETQYF. Written as DNA, the CDR3 is TGTGCCAGCTCACCAGTACAAGAGACCCAGTACTTC.

This rearrangement joins TRBV30 to TRBJ1-2; no reliable D call. The CDR3 loop spans 12 amino acids. The germline CDR1 and CDR2 sequences are GTSNPN and SVGIG (reference sequence). V was shortened by 2 bases and J by 4 bases, with 8 bases between the two germline ends. As DNA, the CDR3 is TGTGCCTGGAGTCTAAGTAGCTATGGCTACACCTTC. Translated, it gives CAWSLSSYGYTF.

This chain joins TRBV27 and TRBJ2-3; TRBD2 matches at 7 bases. The V gene's germline CDR1 is MNHEY and CDR2 SMNVEV (reference sequence). The CDR3 contains 15 residues. Losses at the gene ends were 6 bases for V and 2 bases for J; bases not matched to a gene: 8. The CDR3 bases are TGTGCCAGCAGCACTTGGGGGGGGATCACAGATACGCAGTATTTT. Protein sequence: CASSTWGGITDTQYF.